What follows is one T cell receptor beta chain and its context. The data were taken from a study of blood T cell repertoires in COVID-19. The repertoire was sequenced with immunoSEQ multiplex PCR; TCRdb's copy has only in-frame clones and lacks some. The sample has 200,000 to 250,000 clones; roughly 80% are singletons. The CDR3 has 14 amino acids. The V gene's germline CDR1 is KGHSH and CDR2 LQKENI. V lost 1 base and J lost 5, with 11 bases in between. Cohorts were based on clinical histories the participants reported. This sequence joins TRBV18 and TRBJ2-5; a weak D match, TRBD1 (5 bases). What was sequenced was PBMCs or T cells enriched from blood (not recorded which). This receptor was identified in a woman aged 45-65 years who had been exposed to COVID-19. This chain's CDR3 is CASSPRQLGETQYF. As DNA, the CDR3 is TGTGCCAGCTCACCACGACAGCTCGGGGAGACCCAGTACTTC.